This T cell receptor (beta chain) comes out of a study of shared clonotypes between healthy human individuals. As regards this clone: Other nucleotide sequences from this sample produce the same CDR3.

The J segment lost 2 bases and the V segment lost 6 bases, leaving 4 bases of the junction unmatched. This CDR3 spans 15 amino acids. Per the germline V gene, CDR1 is MDHEN and CDR2 is SYDVKM. Only in-frame clones appear in the TCRdb table, and some are missing; sequencing was by immunoSEQ multiplex PCR. This table holds some 1.5 million clones, nearly 99% found once. The V gene is TRBV28, the J gene TRBJ2-6, with TRBD1 matching over 7 bases. This TCR was sampled from a man under 40 in good health. Sequenced input: naive CD4+ T cells sorted from blood. Subset in this sample: CD45RA+ positively selected. The CDR3 nucleotides read TGTGCCAGCAGCCCTACAGGGGCTGGGGCCAACGTCCTGACTTTC. This encodes CASSPTGAGANVLTF.